A selection of T cell receptor beta chains follows, all from one sample in a study of cytomegalovirus exposure and HLA in healthy donors. Profiled with immunoSEQ multiplex PCR; TCRdb holds only in-frame clones, not every one. The table records more than 130,000 clones, over 75% of them present only once. The source material was PBMCs. The receptors come from a man younger than 40 in good health and CMV-seronegative. CDR3s include the opening cysteine and the closing phenylalanine or tryptophan. A D gene is named only where the DNA matches it firmly. Only part of the rows carry a size: once, few, many, or a class if the clone is expanded.

V gene	J gene	clone size	D gene	CDR3 DNA	CDR3 protein
TRBV9	TRBJ2-2	NA	TRBD2	TGTGCCAGCAGCCGCGGGACTAGCGGGAGGGTGAACACCGGGGAGCTGTTTTTT	CASSRGTSGRVNTGELFF
TRBV7-9	TRBJ1-1	once	TRBD1	TGTGCCAGCAGCTTGAACCGTCGGGACAGGAGGAACACTGAAGCTTTCTTT	CASSLNRRDRRNTEAFF
TRBV5-1	TRBJ1-5	NA	NA	TGCGCCAGCAGCTCCGACACTAATCAGCCCCAGCATTTT	CASSSDTNQPQHF
TRBV4-1	TRBJ2-7	NA	TRBD2	TGCGCCAGCAGCCAAGAGGGTCTAGCGGGAGCTGGAGAGCAGTACTTC	CASSQEGLAGAGEQYF
TRBV4-1	TRBJ2-5	NA	TRBD2	TGCGCCAGCAGCCAAGATTTATGGGGACTAGCGGCGGAGGAGACCCAGTACTTC	CASSQDLWGLAAEETQYF
TRBV6-5	TRBJ2-5	NA	TRBD1	TGTGCCAGCAGCACACCGGGACAGGGGGTTGAGACCCAGTACTTC	CASSTPGQGVETQYF
TRBV2	TRBJ2-1	few	NA	TGTGCCAGCTCCCTCTGGCGGGCAGACCAAAAGGAGCAGTTCTTC	CASSLWRADQKEQFF
TRBV5-4	TRBJ1-1	NA	NA	TGTGCCAGCAGCTCCAACACGGGGAGCACTGAAGCTTTCTTT	CASSSNTGSTEAFF
TRBV7-9	TRBJ2-1	NA	NA	TGTGCCAGCAGCTTAGAGGGGGGAGGGTATGAGCAGTTCTTC	CASSLEGGGYEQFF
TRBV9	TRBJ1-1	NA	NA	TGTGCCAGCAGCCCCAGCCGGCTGAGGCAGAGGGACACTGAAGCTTTCTTT	CASSPSRLRQRDTEAFF
TRBV28	TRBJ1-5	NA	NA	TGTGCCTGCACAACAGGGCTTAATCAGCCCCAGCATTTT	CACTTGLNQPQHF
TRBV6-6	TRBJ2-1	once	TRBD1	TGTGCCAGCAAGGGGACAGGGTCATACAATGAGCAGTTCTTC	CASKGTGSYNEQFF
TRBV4-1	TRBJ2-1	NA	TRBD2	TGCGCCAGCAGCAGCGGGAGGGCCGGGGATGAGCAGTTCTTC	CASSSGRAGDEQFF
TRBV14	TRBJ2-7	NA	TRBD1	TGTGCCAGCGGAGTACTTGACAGGGGGTCCTACGAGCAGTACTTC	CASGVLDRGSYEQYF
TRBV15	TRBJ2-7	NA	NA	TGTGCCACCAGCAGTTGGGAGGTCTCCTACGAGCAGTACTTC	CATSSWEVSYEQYF
TRBV19	TRBJ1-4	NA	NA	TGTGCCAGTAGCCCCCGACGGGACATTAATGAAAAGCTGTTTTTT	CASSPRRDINEKLFF
TRBV27	TRBJ2-3	once	TRBD2	TGTGCCAGCAGACCCCTGGGGAAGCGGGAGTCAGTAGATACGCAGTATTTT	CASRPLGKRESVDTQYF
TRBV4-1	TRBJ2-3	NA	TRBD1	TGCGCCAGCAGCCATGTCCCGGGACAGGGGATCCCAGATACGCAGTATTTT	CASSHVPGQGIPDTQYF
TRBV7-7	TRBJ2-1	NA	TRBD2	TGTGCCAGCAGCTTAGGGTCGGGAGGGCCGCGGGAGCAGTTCTTC	CASSLGSGGPREQFF
TRBV6-1	TRBJ2-5	once	NA	TGTGCCACCGCCTCGGTGACGGGAGAGACCCAGTACTTC	CATASVTGETQYF
TRBV19	TRBJ2-7	NA	TRBD1	TGTGCCAGTAGTTCCGGGACAGGCCTAGGGCGCGAGCAGTACTTC	CASSSGTGLGREQYF
TRBV11-2	TRBJ2-7	NA	TRBD2	TGTGCCAGCAGCTTAGACGGCGGGGGGGCCGGGTACGAGCAGTACTTC	CASSLDGGGAGYEQYF
TRBV5-1	TRBJ2-7	NA	TRBD1	TGCGCCAGCAGCACCGGGACAGGGAGGCCCTACGAGCAGTACTTC	CASSTGTGRPYEQYF
TRBV5-6	TRBJ1-5	few	NA	TGTGCCAGCAGCAGATCAGGCAATCAGCCCCAGCATTTT	CASSRSGNQPQHF
TRBV6-1	TRBJ2-7	NA	TRBD2	TGTGCCAGCTTCGGGGGGTATCGCTACGAGCAGTACTTC	CASFGGYRYEQYF
TRBV4-2	TRBJ2-2	NA	NA	TGTGCCAGCAGCCTGACAACAACCGGGGAGCTGTTTTTT	CASSLTTTGELFF